One T cell receptor beta chain is described in this entry. This specimen belongs to a study of T cell changes during pregnancy in multiple sclerosis. Germline V gives CDR1 GTSNPN, CDR2 SVGIG (reference sequence). CDR3 length: 15 amino acids. V was pared by 4 bases and J by 1 base, with 9 bases of the junction left unmatched. Sequencing used immunoSEQ multiplex PCR; TCRdb keeps in-frame clones, though not all of them. The sample includes some 70,000 clones, around 92% of them seen just once. Specimen: peripheral blood, collected in the second trimester of pregnancy. The sequence was obtained from a female donor in good health, enrolled as a control in a pregnancy study. J is TRBJ2-5 and V is TRBV30, with TRBD1 matching 7 bases. The CDR3 here is CAWNLRQGGQETQYF. In nucleotides, the CDR3 is TGTGCCTGGAACCTTCGACAGGGTGGCCAAGAGACCCAGTACTTC.